The rows below give T cell receptor beta chains drawn from one sample of a study of early T cells in non-severe SARS-CoV-2 infection. TCRdb reanalysed the 5' RACE reads using MiXCR and keeps one entry per CDR3 protein. The repertoire has 37,000 or so distinct CDR3 sequences, 4.7% of them found once; the top ten carry about 5%. Sequencing input: whole blood. The source is an adult who was a healthcare worker with PCR-confirmed SARS-CoV-2 infection or an uninfected control (not recorded which). Both conserved end residues are part of each CDR3. The D gene is left open where the match is weak. Size tells how often a clone was seen (once, few, many) or the class of an expanded clone, and some rows leave it out.

D: -
J: TRBJ1-2
V: TRBV20-1
size: few
CDR3: CSARSRNDGYTF
DNA: TGCAGTGCTAGAAGCCGGAATGATGGCTACACCTTC

D: TRBD1
J: TRBJ2-1
V: TRBV7-9
size: few
CDR3: CASSSGQGNNEQFF
DNA: TGTGCCAGCAGCTCAGGACAGGGAAACAATGAGCAGTTCTTC

D: -
J: TRBJ1-4
V: TRBV6-6
size: medium-sized
CDR3: CASSYSLEGEKLFF
DNA: TGTGCCAGCAGTTACTCTCTGGAAGGCGAAAAACTGTTTTTT

D: TRBD2
J: TRBJ2-5
V: TRBV29-1
size: few
CDR3: CSVGAGDIQETQYF
DNA: TGCAGCGTCGGGGCGGGGGATATACAAGAGACCCAGTACTTC

D: -
J: TRBJ2-1
V: TRBV20-1
size: many
CDR3: CSARDDIYNEQFF
DNA: TGCAGTGCTAGAGATGACATCTACAATGAGCAGTTCTTC

D: -
J: TRBJ2-5
V: TRBV11-2
size: few
CDR3: CASSLVYQETQYF
DNA: TGTGCCAGCAGCTTAGTCTACCAAGAGACCCAGTACTTC

D: -
J: TRBJ1-6
V: TRBV20-1
size: many
CDR3: CSASPSGVVKSPLHF
DNA: TGCAGTGCTAGTCCCTCAGGGGTGGTGAAGTCACCCCTCCACTTT

D: TRBD2
J: TRBJ2-5
V: TRBV2
size: -
CDR3: CASRLGLAETQYF
DNA: TGTGCCAGCAGACTCGGACTAGCGGAGACCCAGTACTTC

D: -
J: TRBJ2-3
V: TRBV6-2/TRBV6-3
size: -
CDR3: CASSYPGTDTQYF
DNA: TGTGCCAGCAGTTACCCAGGAACAGATACGCAGTATTTT

D: -
J: TRBJ2-7
V: TRBV5-1
size: many
CDR3: CASSIDTTYEQYF
DNA: TGCGCCAGCAGCATAGACACCACCTACGAGCAGTACTTC

D: TRBD1
J: TRBJ2-7
V: TRBV28
size: many
CDR3: CASLPGGAGSYEQYF
DNA: TGTGCCAGCCTCCCAGGGGGCGCCGGGTCCTACGAGCAGTACTTC

D: TRBD2
J: TRBJ2-2
V: TRBV18
size: few
CDR3: CASSPPPLAVTTGELFF
DNA: TGTGCCAGCTCACCACCTCCACTAGCGGTTACAACCGGGGAGCTGTTTTTT

D: -
J: TRBJ1-1
V: TRBV6-1
size: -
CDR3: CVSRVDSVTEAFF
DNA: TGTGTCAGCAGGGTCGACAGCGTCACTGAAGCTTTCTTT

D: -
J: TRBJ1-5
V: TRBV15
size: many
CDR3: CATSRDWGTNQPQHF
DNA: TGTGCCACCAGCAGAGATTGGGGGACCAATCAGCCCCAGCATTTT

D: -
J: TRBJ1-6
V: TRBV20-1
size: few
CDR3: CSAGGPNSPLHF
DNA: TGCAGTGCAGGGGGACCCAATTCACCCCTCCACTTT

D: -
J: TRBJ1-1
V: TRBV7-2
size: many
CDR3: CASSSLQGGANTEAFF
DNA: TGTGCCAGCAGCTCATTACAGGGTGGGGCGAACACTGAAGCTTTCTTT

D: -
J: TRBJ2-1
V: TRBV18
size: many
CDR3: CASSPAGGNEQFF
DNA: TGTGCCAGCTCACCCGCAGGGGGGAATGAGCAGTTCTTC

D: -
J: TRBJ1-6
V: TRBV2
size: many
CDR3: CASSARIDNSPLHF
DNA: TGTGCCAGCAGTGCCCGAATAGATAATTCACCCCTCCACTTT

D: -
J: TRBJ2-3
V: TRBV18
size: few
CDR3: CASSLKGDTQYF
DNA: TGTGCCAGCTCACTAAAGGGAGATACGCAGTATTTT

D: TRBD2
J: TRBJ2-7
V: TRBV29-1
size: -
CDR3: CSVEKEEAGASSYEQYF
DNA: TGCAGCGTTGAAAAGGAAGAAGCGGGGGCTAGCTCCTACGAGCAGTACTTC

D: TRBD1
J: TRBJ1-6
V: TRBV2
size: many
CDR3: CASNSGTGSNSPLHF
DNA: TGTGCCAGCAACTCCGGGACAGGCTCCAATTCACCCCTCCACTTT

D: -
J: TRBJ1-1
V: TRBV6-5
size: many
CDR3: CASSYLRGGHEAFF
DNA: TGTGCCAGCAGTTACCTCCGCGGCGGCCATGAAGCTTTCTTT

D: TRBD1
J: TRBJ2-5
V: TRBV13
size: -
CDR3: CASSRTRTGGRYQETQYF
DNA: TGTGCCAGCAGCCGTACGAGGACAGGGGGCAGGTACCAAGAGACCCAGTACTTC

D: -
J: TRBJ2-1
V: TRBV20-1
size: -
CDR3: CSAGGANEQFF
DNA: TGCAGTGCCGGGGGAGCAAATGAGCAGTTCTTC

D: -
J: TRBJ1-5
V: TRBV20-1
size: few
CDR3: CSATVGALTNSNQPQHF
DNA: TGCAGTGCTACAGTCGGGGCACTCACTAATAGCAATCAGCCCCAGCATTTT

D: -
J: TRBJ2-5
V: TRBV12-3/TRBV12-4
size: -
CDR3: CASSHKETQYF
DNA: TGTGCCAGCAGCCATAAAGAGACCCAGTACTTC

D: -
J: TRBJ1-1
V: TRBV27
size: many
CDR3: CASRGVATEAFF
DNA: TGTGCCAGCAGGGGTGTGGCCACTGAAGCTTTCTTT

D: -
J: TRBJ1-5
V: TRBV20-1
size: many
CDR3: CSASLPSNQPQHF
DNA: TGCAGTGCTAGTCTCCCTAGCAATCAGCCCCAGCATTTT

D: -
J: TRBJ2-5
V: TRBV23-1
size: many
CDR3: CASSSGTIGTQYF
DNA: TGCGCCAGCAGTTCCGGGACGATAGGGACCCAGTACTTC

D: -
J: TRBJ1-2
V: TRBV5-1
size: many
CDR3: CASSSQTESSTF
DNA: TGCGCCAGCAGCTCCCAGACTGAGTCATCCACCTTC

D: -
J: TRBJ2-5
V: TRBV6-2/TRBV6-3
size: many
CDR3: CASSYSRGRSETQYF
DNA: TGTGCCAGCAGTTACAGCAGGGGTCGATCGGAGACCCAGTACTTC

D: TRBD2
J: TRBJ2-1
V: TRBV9
size: many
CDR3: CASSETSGSTNEQFF
DNA: TGTGCCAGCAGCGAGACTAGCGGGAGTACCAATGAGCAGTTCTTC

D: -
J: TRBJ2-7
V: TRBV11-2
size: -
CDR3: CASSPQTGTYEQYF
DNA: TGTGCCAGCAGCCCCCAAACAGGAACCTACGAGCAGTACTTC

D: -
J: TRBJ2-3
V: TRBV7-3
size: -
CDR3: CASSPTPAPYTADTQYF
DNA: TGTGCCAGCAGCCCTACCCCGGCACCCTATACCGCAGATACGCAGTATTTT

D: -
J: TRBJ2-7
V: TRBV11-2
size: many
CDR3: CASSSGTAKREQYF
DNA: TGTGCCAGCAGCTCAGGAACCGCGAAGAGAGAGCAGTACTTC

D: TRBD1
J: TRBJ2-1
V: TRBV5-5
size: many
CDR3: CASSLAGGDNEQFF
DNA: TGTGCCAGCAGCTTGGCAGGGGGAGACAATGAGCAGTTCTTC

D: TRBD2
J: TRBJ2-2
V: TRBV7-2
size: many
CDR3: CASKSGRGGELFF
DNA: TGTGCCAGCAAAAGCGGGAGAGGCGGGGAGCTGTTTTTT

D: -
J: TRBJ2-7
V: TRBV30
size: few
CDR3: CAWSRSGEQYF
DNA: TGTGCCTGGAGTCGGAGCGGAGAGCAGTACTTC

D: -
J: TRBJ2-7
V: TRBV9
size: many
CDR3: CASSVEGTDSYEQYF
DNA: TGTGCCAGCAGCGTAGAGGGGACGGACTCCTACGAGCAGTACTTC

D: TRBD2
J: TRBJ2-1
V: TRBV10-2
size: medium-sized
CDR3: CASSPTSATYNEQFF
DNA: TGCGCCAGCAGTCCGACTAGCGCAACCTACAATGAGCAGTTCTTC

D: -
J: TRBJ2-6
V: TRBV19
size: many
CDR3: CASRFMRSGANVLTF
DNA: TGTGCCAGTAGATTTATGCGGTCTGGGGCCAACGTCCTGACTTTC

D: TRBD1
J: TRBJ1-4
V: TRBV7-8
size: few
CDR3: CASSSKRQGSYEKLFF
DNA: TGTGCCAGCAGCTCAAAGAGACAGGGCTCGTATGAAAAACTGTTTTTT

D: -
J: TRBJ2-1
V: TRBV5-6
size: -
CDR3: CASSLWLWQNNEQFF
DNA: TGTGCCAGCAGCTTGTGGTTGTGGCAAAACAATGAGCAGTTCTTC

D: -
J: TRBJ1-1
V: TRBV7-6
size: many
CDR3: CASGPEAFF
DNA: TGTGCCAGCGGCCCAGAAGCTTTCTTT